These 19 T cell receptor beta chains were all obtained from the same sample, sequenced in a study of T cells in Graves' hyperthyroidism and ophthalmopathy. Using RNA transcripts as the source, TCR beta CDR3 regions were amplified. With the HTBI primer set, the TCR CDR3 went through a first round of RT-PCR. One entry per CDR3 protein results from TCRdb running MiXCR on the multiplex PCR reads. The sample has 220,000 or so distinct CDR3 sequences; 16% are singletons. Sequencing input: blood. Every receptor here comes from a woman in her late teens or twenties with Graves' ophthalmopathy.

The table lists this clonotype with many counts. The V call is TRBV5-1, the J call TRBJ2-3, with 8 bases that match TRBD2. The CDR3 has 15 amino acids. The germline V gene encodes CDR1 SGHRS and CDR2 YFSETQ. V trimming: 5 bases; J trimming: 4 bases; junction bases outside the gene matches: 9. CDR3 in amino acids: CASRVSGSRADTQYF. Here the CDR3 DNA reads TGCGCCAGCAGGGTGAGCGGGAGTAGGGCAGATACGCAGTATTTT.

The sample holds a few counts of this clonotype. Compared with germline, one end of the junction differs, possibly owing to a read error. The rearrangement joins TRBV7-3 to TRBJ2-1, with 8 bases matching TRBD2. The CDR3 sequence is 16 residues long. Germline CDR1 reads SGHTA; CDR2 reads FQGTGA. The chain's CDR3 is CASTPSGGSSYNEQLF. In nucleotides, the CDR3 is TGTGCCAGCACCCCCTCGGGGGGGAGCTCCTACAATGAGCAGCTCTTC. The full variable domain, its missing parts supplied by reference TRBV7-3 and TRBJ2-1, is GAGVSQTPSNKVTEKGKYVELRCDPISGHTALYWYRQSLGQGPEFLIYFQGTGAADDSGLPNDRFFAVRPEGSVSTLKIQRTERGDSAVYLCASTPSGGSSYNEQLFGPGTRLTVL.

The chain combines TRBV30 with TRBJ2-2; D is tentatively TRBD1 or TRBD2 (5 bases each). The germline gives CDR1 GTSNPN, CDR2 SVGIG (reference sequence). The CDR3 consists of 15 residues. Trimming cost V 1 base and J 7 bases, with 16 bases left between them. The CDR3 DNA is TGTGCCTGGAGTGCGCTGGGACCCACCCACGGGGAGCTGTTTTTT. Protein product: CAWSALGPTHGELFF.

The V gene is TRBV15, the J gene TRBJ2-1, with TRBD2 matching 7 bases. The CDR3 has 14 amino acids. Germline loops: CDR1 LNHNV, CDR2 YYDKDF (reference sequence). V was pared by 4 bases and J by 5 bases, with 5 bases of the junction left unmatched. DNA for the CDR3: TGTGCCACCAGCAAAAGACTAGCAAACAATGAGCAGTTCTTC. It translates to CATSKRLANNEQFF.

Many counts were recorded for this clonotype. The V and J genes are TRBV16 and TRBJ2-4; a possible D gene is TRBD1 (6 bases). This CDR3 comprises 15 residues. The germline V and J ends were trimmed by 0 bases and 7 bases, with 13 bases remaining between them. Germline lookup yields CDR1 KGHSY and CDR2 FQNENV. The CDR3 DNA is TGTGCCAGCAGCCAATCTGATACAGGGCTGAACATTCAGTACTTC. The encoded protein is CASSQSDTGLNIQYF. The entire variable domain, with the rest obtained from reference TRBV16 and TRBJ2-4, is as follows: GEEVAQTPKHLVRGEGQKAKLYCAPIKGHSYVFWYQQVLKNEFKFLISFQNENVFDETGMPKERFSAKCLPNSPCSLEIQATKLEDSAVYFCASSQSDTGLNIQYFGAGTRLSVL.

This clonotype was seen ten or more times. The J gene is TRBJ2-1, the V gene TRBV3-1; 12 positions agree with TRBD2. Germline CDR1 is LGHDT and CDR2 is YNNKEL (reference sequence). The J segment lost 7 bases and the V segment lost 3 bases, leaving 4 bases of the junction unmatched. This CDR3 spans 15 amino acids. CDR3 sequence: CASSHFLAGGNEQFF. In nucleotides, the CDR3 is TGTGCCAGCAGCCACTTTCTAGCGGGGGGGAATGAGCAGTTCTTC.

This clonotype was observed a handful of times. The chain uses TRBV5-4 and TRBJ2-7; the D gene is possibly TRBD2 (6 bases). The V end was cut by 7 bases, the J end by 2 bases, with 22 bases between. From germline, CDR1 is SGHNT and CDR2 YYREEE (reference sequence). The CDR3 has 16 amino acids. This chain's CDR3 is CASAPGGVQGTYEQYF. DNA of the CDR3: TGTGCCAGCGCGCCTGGAGGGGTCCAGGGAACCTACGAGCAGTACTTC.

This clonotype was counted ten times or more. Here the CDR3 DNA reads TGTGCCAGCACTGGGACAGGGGGCATGCAGCCCCAGCATTTT. It codes for CASTGTGGMQPQHF. The V and J genes are TRBV6-1 and TRBJ1-5, with 12 bases that match TRBD1. Germline V gives CDR1 MNHNS, CDR2 SASEGT. Unmatched junction bases numbered 5, after V lost 7 bases and J lost 7 bases. There are 14 residues in the CDR3.

The table lists this clonotype with many counts. The CDR3 spells CAIPEVTADQPQHF. CDR3 DNA: TGTGCCATCCCGGAAGTGACAGCCGATCAGCCCCAGCATTTT. The rearrangement joins TRBV2 to TRBJ1-5, with D possibly being TRBD1 (5 bases). V was cut by 10 bases and J by 5 bases, with 18 bases left in between. The CDR3 is 14 residues long. Germline V gives CDR1 SNHLY, CDR2 FYNNEI.

A few counts support this clonotype. The missing conserved phenylalanine or tryptophan at the end of this CDR3 makes a read error likely. The CDR3 nucleotides read TGTGCCAGCGGGGCGGCAAATTCACCCCTCCACCTT. Translating it yields CASGAANSPLHL. The rearrangement uses TRBV2 and TRBJ1-6; a weak D match, TRBD1 (5 bases). Trimming left V 8 bases short and J 7 bases short, with 9 bases between. This CDR3 has 12 amino acids. CDR1 is SNHLY, CDR2 FYNNEI, per germline.

This clonotype was observed many times. The CDR3 is CASSLIGGARTGELFF. CDR3 DNA: TGTGCCAGCAGCTTAATCGGGGGGGCCCGAACCGGGGAGCTGTTTTTT. The rearrangement uses TRBV7-3 and TRBJ2-2, with 8 bases fitting TRBD2. Germline-derived CDR1 and CDR2 are SGHTA and FQGTGA. V lost 1 base to trimming and J lost 5 bases; unmatched junction nucleotides: 6. The CDR3 length is 16 residues.

There are many counts of this clonotype. The rearrangement uses TRBV3-1 and TRBJ2-1, with D perhaps matching TRBD2 (7 bases). V lost 1 base, J lost 10 bases, and 17 bases lay in between. The CDR3 is 15 amino acids. CDR1 and CDR2 from the germline V gene are LGHDT and YNNKEL (reference sequence). The CDR3 protein is CASSQARNGGAEQFF. The CDR3 DNA follows: TGTGCCAGCAGCCAAGCCCGTAATGGGGGGGCGGAGCAGTTCTTC.

The sample holds many counts of this clonotype. The chain uses TRBV6-1 and TRBJ1-5; 7 nucleotides align to TRBD1. In germline, CDR1 is MNHNS, CDR2 SASEGT. V lost 6 bases, J lost 4 bases, and 3 bases stayed unmatched. The CDR3 is 13 residues long. The CDR3 reads CASSRDRNQPQHF. The CDR3 coding sequence is TGTGCCAGCAGCCGGGACAGAAATCAGCCCCAGCATTTT.

This clonotype has at least ten counts. The V and J genes are TRBV12-3 or TRBV12-4 and TRBJ2-3; D is unresolved. The V end was cut by 6 bases, the J end by 4 bases, with 20 bases between. The CDR3 runs to 16 residues. The CDR3 sequence: CASRIGRTDGADTQYF. The CDR3 coding sequence is TGTGCCAGCAGGATCGGGCGGACGGATGGCGCAGATACGCAGTATTTT.

This clonotype was seen many times. The CDR3, as DNA: TGTGCCAGCAGCCGTCCGGACAGGCGCTTGGAGCAGTACTTC. Amino acids: CASSRPDRRLEQYF. J is TRBJ2-7 and V is TRBV28; 7 bases match TRBD1. The germline CDR1 and CDR2 sequences are MDHEN and SYDVKM. This CDR3 is built from 14 residues. V was pared by 6 bases and J by 7 bases, with 12 bases of the junction left unmatched.

The chain joins TRBV29-1 to TRBJ2-1; 13 bases fit TRBD2. This CDR3 region has 20 residues. In germline, CDR1 is SQVTM, CDR2 ANQGSEA. J gave up 0 bases and V 6 bases, and 17 bases lay outside the gene matches. CDR3 bases: TGCAGCGTCTGTTTGATCGGGACTAGCGGGGCCCACCGCTCCTACAATGAGCAGTTCTTC. Amino acid sequence: CSVCLIGTSGAHRSYNEQFF.

This clonotype was observed a few times. This chain links TRBV19 with TRBJ2-3; tentative D call: TRBD1 (6 bases). V was pared by 3 bases and J by 2 bases, with 15 bases between. CDR1 is LNHDA, CDR2 SQIVND, per germline (reference sequence). CDR3 length: 16 amino acids. This CDR3 reads CASSIRSGHLTDTQYF. For the CDR3, the DNA is TGTGCCAGTAGTATTCGTTCGGGACACCTCACAGATACGCAGTATTTT.

The CDR3 reads CASSLRPRQIVYNEQFF. CDR3 coding DNA: TGTGCCAGCAGCTTAAGGCCCCGACAGATAGTCTACAATGAGCAGTTCTTC. V and J are TRBV7-3 and TRBJ2-1; possible D gene TRBD1, 5 bases. Looked up from germline, CDR1 is SGHTA and CDR2 is FQGTGA. V dropped 1 base and J dropped 3 bases, with 16 bases sitting between them. The CDR3 is 17 amino acids.

The sample holds a few counts of this clonotype. The chain couples TRBV20-1 to TRBJ2-3; 14 bases align to TRBD2. Looked up from germline, CDR1 is DFQATT and CDR2 is SNEGSKA (reference sequence). There are 18 residues in the CDR3. J was trimmed by 3 bases and V by 6 bases; bases with no gene match: 14. The DNA of the CDR3 is TGCAGTGCCCTTGGACGGACGACTAGCGGGGGGGTAACAGATACGCAGTATTTT. Translation gives CSALGRTTSGGVTDTQYF.